This passage covers 10 T cell receptor beta chains from one sample sequenced in a study of T cell repertoires in cytomegalovirus infection. For these receptors, no antigen is known. TCRdb redid the calling of the reads with MiXCR, one entry per CDR3 protein. This sample has about 220,000 distinct CDR3 sequences, with 30% to 45% found just once. Specimen: CD8+ T cells from cultured PBMCs, collected from culture after CMV antigen stimulation. These TCRs come from a human donor in good health (CMV status not recorded). Some clones in this sample may be carry-over from other donors' samples.

This clonotype was counted only a few times. The chain's CDR3 is CASSFDRDRVYEQYF. DNA of the CDR3: TGTGCCAGCAGCTTCGACCGGGACAGGGTCTACGAGCAGTACTTC. V and J are TRBV7-6 and TRBJ2-7, with 9 positions matching TRBD1. The CDR3 sequence is 15 residues long. Germline V gene data show CDR1 as SGHVS and CDR2 as FNYEAQ. With V trimmed by 3 bases and J by 3 bases, 6 bases remained unmatched.

The J gene is TRBJ2-3, the V gene TRBV7-8; D is unclear. The germline V gene encodes CDR1 SGHVS and CDR2 FQNEAQ. V lost 5 bases and J lost 0, with 15 bases in between. There are 16 residues in the CDR3. CDR3 DNA: TGTGCCAGCAGCCCACCTAGGAGCGCAAGCACAGATACGCAGTATTTT. It translates to CASSPPRSASTDTQYF.

The chain employs TRBV5-1 and TRBJ1-1, with D uncertain. This CDR3 region has 13 residues. CDR1 SGHRS and CDR2 YFSETQ come from the germline V gene. V shed 6 bases and J shed 0 bases, with 9 bases lying between them. The CDR3 is CASMERLNTEAFF. Written as DNA, the CDR3 is TGCGCCAGCATGGAAAGGCTGAACACTGAAGCTTTCTTT.

This clonotype was observed many times. The CDR3: CASSLASGGSYNEQFF. The CDR3 DNA is TGCGCCAGCAGCTTGGCATCAGGGGGCTCCTACAATGAGCAGTTCTTC. The rearrangement links TRBV5-1 to TRBJ2-1, with 7 bases that match TRBD1. Germline V gene sequence: CDR1 SGHRS, CDR2 YFSETQ. The V gene end was trimmed by 0 bases and the J gene end by 0 bases; junction bases not matched to a gene: 3. This CDR3 has 16 residues.

V gene TRBV25-1 combines with J gene TRBJ1-1; D gene uncertain. CDR3 length: 14 residues. Deletions cut 4 bases from V and 11 bases from J, with 20 bases between. Germline V CDR1 and CDR2: MGHDK, SYGVNS. The CDR3 loop reads CASSGGRYGEKAFF. The CDR3, as DNA: TGTGCCAGCAGTGGAGGCAGGTATGGGGAGAAGGCTTTCTTT.

The V and J genes are TRBV27 and TRBJ2-3; a weak D match, TRBD2 (6 bases). Per germline, CDR1 MNHEY and CDR2 SMNVEV (reference sequence). The length of the CDR3 is 14 residues. Trimming cost V 6 bases and J 6 bases, with 16 bases left between them. Here the CDR3 DNA reads TGTGCCAGCAGGGGAGGCCTTGTGATGGATACGCAGTATTTT. It translates to CASRGGLVMDTQYF.

The rearrangement links TRBV7-9 to TRBJ1-1; no firm D call. Trimming shortened V by 4 bases and J by 5 bases, and 14 bases separated the two germline ends. In germline, CDR1 is SEHNR, CDR2 FQNEAQ (reference sequence). The CDR3 is 14 residues long. The CDR3 DNA reads as TGTGCCAGCAGCTCCGGAACAGCGGGGACTGAAGCTTTCTTT. Its translation is CASSSGTAGTEAFF.

This clonotype was seen only a few times. The chain has TRBV7-2 and TRBJ2-4, with 7 bases that match TRBD1. The CDR3 length is 16 residues. The V gene end was trimmed by 6 bases and the J gene end by 0 bases; junction bases not matched to a gene: 8. CDR1 is SGHTA, CDR2 FQGNSA, per germline. The CDR3 coding sequence is TGTGCCAGCAGTCTGGGACAGATCCTAGCCAAAAACATTCAGTACTTC. This encodes CASSLGQILAKNIQYF.

In nucleotides, the CDR3 is TGTGCCAGCAGCGTACAGGGCGATGAGCAGTTCTTC. It codes for CASSVQGDEQFF. The chain links TRBV7-9 to TRBJ2-1; D perhaps matches TRBD1 (6 bases). Germline V gene lookup returns CDR1 SEHNR and CDR2 FQNEAQ (reference sequence). V was clipped by 5 bases and J by 8 bases, with 10 bases between them. The CDR3 extends over 12 amino acids.

The genes are TRBV7-9 and TRBJ2-1; the match to TRBD1 covers 8 bases. This CDR3 contains 15 residues. Unmatched junction bases numbered 2, after V lost 2 bases and J lost 2 bases. Germline V gene sequence: CDR1 SEHNR, CDR2 FQNEAQ (reference sequence). The CDR3 reads CASSLRTGTYNEQFF. The CDR3 DNA sequence: TGTGCCAGCAGCTTAAGGACAGGGACCTACAATGAGCAGTTCTTC.